The next 17 T cell receptor beta chains were all read from a single sample in a study of cytomegalovirus exposure and HLA in healthy donors. PCR used 60 Vbeta primers and 13 Jbeta primers. Profiled with immunoSEQ multiplex PCR; TCRdb holds only in-frame clones, not every one. This sample carries over 100,000 clones, roughly four fifths of them seen once, and the ten largest clones take about 7.3%. The sequenced material came from PBMCs. Source of these receptors: a male donor in good health and CMV-seronegative.

This chain links TRBV9 with TRBJ2-3, with D possibly being TRBD2 (6 bases). CDR3 length: 16 amino acids. Per the germline V gene, CDR1 is SGDLS and CDR2 is YYNGEE. Trimming left V 2 bases short and J 5 bases short, with 18 bases between. The CDR3 DNA follows: TGTGCCAGCAGCGTGGGTGCGGGGAGAGGAGGAGATACGCAGTATTTT. It encodes CASSVGAGRGGDTQYF.

The gene calls are TRBV27 and TRBJ2-7; TRBD1 agrees at 8 bases. V lost 4 bases and J lost 1; bases outside the gene matches: 12. The CDR3 length is 17 residues. CDR1 is MNHEY and CDR2 is SMNVEV in the germline V gene (reference sequence). In DNA, the CDR3 is TGTGCCAGCAGTTCCACCGACAGGGGTTTGGGATCCTACGAGCAGTACTTC. It yields the protein CASSSTDRGLGSYEQYF.

V is TRBV7-2 and J is TRBJ2-3; 8 nucleotides align to TRBD1. Germline CDR1 reads SGHTA; CDR2 reads FQGNSA. This CDR3 spans 15 amino acids. V shed 4 bases and J 2 bases; nucleotides not matched to a gene: 5. The CDR3 coding sequence is TGTGCCAGCAGCTCCCGGACAGGGCTCACAGATACGCAGTATTTT. This translates into CASSSRTGLTDTQYF.

This clone appeared once. The V call is TRBV28, the J call TRBJ2-2; 12 bases align to TRBD2. Looked up from germline, CDR1 is MDHEN and CDR2 is SYDVKM. The CDR3 is 18 residues long. V lost 5 bases, J lost 6 bases, and 13 bases stayed unmatched. The CDR3 DNA sequence: TGTGCCAGCAGTCCCCGACTAGCGGGAGCCCCGGGGGCCGGGGAGCTGTTTTTT. Its translation is CASSPRLAGAPGAGELFF.

This clone was observed a few times. V usage is TRBV28 and J usage is TRBJ2-3, with 7 bases that match TRBD2. Germline V gene sequence: CDR1 MDHEN, CDR2 SYDVKM. Trimming removed 3 bases from V and 0 bases from J; junction bases left unmatched: 18. The CDR3 is 20 residues long. CDR3 in amino acids: CASSLPPLASGRPSTDTQYF. DNA of the CDR3: TGTGCCAGCAGTTTGCCCCCTCTGGCTAGCGGACGCCCTAGCACAGATACGCAGTATTTT.

The genes are TRBV2 and TRBJ2-1, with TRBD2 matching over 11 bases. The CDR3 covers 16 residues. Germline V gene data show CDR1 as SNHLY and CDR2 as FYNNEI. V was clipped by 3 bases and J by 1 base; unmatched bases: 2. The CDR3 loop reads CASSDSGGASYNEQFF. CDR3 nucleotides: TGTGCCAGCAGTGATAGCGGGGGGGCTTCCTACAATGAGCAGTTCTTC.

The genes are TRBV7-9 and TRBJ2-5; TRBD1 is a possible D gene (5 bases). The germline CDR1 and CDR2 sequences are SEHNR and FQNEAQ (reference sequence). Trimming shortened V by 5 bases and J by 3 bases, and 10 bases separated the two germline ends. This CDR3 spans 13 amino acids. The CDR3 region has the DNA TGTGCCAGCAGCCCACGACAGAAAGAGACCCAGTACTTC. This codes for CASSPRQKETQYF.

The chain has TRBV9 and TRBJ2-1; possible D gene TRBD2, 6 bases. This CDR3 comprises 16 residues. Germline CDR1 SGDLS, CDR2 YYNGEE. Trimming cost V 1 base and J 0 bases, with 11 bases left between them. The CDR3 region is CASSVQGRSSYNEQFF. CDR3 sequence (DNA): TGTGCCAGCAGCGTACAAGGGAGGAGCTCCTACAATGAGCAGTTCTTC.

V and J are TRBV7-9 and TRBJ2-7, with unresolved D. The CDR3 consists of 14 residues. V was shortened by 6 bases and J by 3 bases, with 15 bases between the two germline ends. Germline-derived CDR1 and CDR2 are SEHNR and FQNEAQ (reference sequence). CDR3 residues: CASSPPVRFYEQYF. The CDR3 DNA reads TGTGCCAGCAGTCCCCCGGTGAGATTCTACGAGCAGTACTTC. The variable domain in full, completed from reference TRBV7-9 and TRBJ2-7, reads DTGVSQNPRHKITKRGQNVTFRCDPISEHNRLYWYRQTLGQGPEFLTYFQNEAQLEKSRLLSDRFSAERPKGSFSTLEIQRTEQGDSAMYLCASSPPVRFYEQYFGPGTRLTVT.

The chain has TRBV2 and TRBJ2-1; TRBD1 is a possible D gene (6 bases). V was pared by 6 bases and J by 1 base, with 10 bases between. This CDR3 has 14 amino acids. Per the germline V gene, CDR1 is SNHLY and CDR2 is FYNNEI. CDR3 in amino acids: CASRQGTSYNEQFF. CDR3 DNA: TGTGCCAGCAGACAGGGTACGTCCTACAATGAGCAGTTCTTC.

The chain links TRBV21-1 to TRBJ2-3; the table's D call, TRBD2, has no DNA check behind it. TRBV21-1 is labeled a pseudogene. This CDR3 contains 12 residues. The CDR3 reads CASSRLAGREYF. CDR3 sequence (DNA): TGTGCCAGCTCCCGACTAGCGGGGCGGGAGTATTTT.

The chain combines TRBV28 with TRBJ2-4, with D possibly matching TRBD2 (6 bases). CDR1 is MDHEN, CDR2 SYDVKM, per germline. Trimming removed 5 bases from V and 7 bases from J, with 18 bases in between. The CDR3 consists of 15 residues. CDR3 amino acids: CASSKITGVWNIQYF. CDR3 bases: TGTGCCAGCAGTAAAATAACGGGGGTTTGGAACATTCAGTACTTC. The entire variable domain, with the rest obtained from reference TRBV28 and TRBJ2-4, is as follows: DVKVTQSSRYLVKRTGEKVFLECVQDMDHENMFWYRQDPGLGLRLIYFSYDVKMKEKGDIPEGYSVSREKKERFSLILESASTNQTSMYLCASSKITGVWNIQYFGAGTRLSVL.

The CDR3, as DNA: TGTGCCAGCAGCTTAGAGTTCTCGGCGGTTTCCTACAATGAGCAGTTCTTC. This translates into CASSLEFSAVSYNEQFF. This sequence joins TRBV7-8 and TRBJ2-1; no firm D call. V dropped 1 base and J dropped 1 base, with 14 bases sitting between them. The germline CDR1 and CDR2 sequences are SGHVS and FQNEAQ. This CDR3 contains 17 residues.

The chain carries TRBV30 and TRBJ1-1, with TRBD1 as a possible D gene (6 bases). With 0 bases removed from V and 3 bases from J, the gap between germline ends came to 8 bases. The CDR3 sequence is 13 residues long. Germline V lookup: CDR1 GTSNPN, CDR2 SVGIG (reference sequence). CDR3 DNA: TGTGCCTGGAGTGTTGGACAGTACACTGAAGCTTTCTTT. This translates into CAWSVGQYTEAFF.

There are a few counts of this clone. The chain employs TRBV4-3 and TRBJ2-2; 7 nucleotides match TRBD2. CDR1 and CDR2 from the germline V gene are LGHNA and YSLEER. Trimming removed 6 bases from V and 6 bases from J; junction bases left unmatched: 10. The CDR3 length is 15 residues. The CDR3 nucleotides are TGCGCCAGCAGGAGAAGCGGGGACCGGGCCGGGGAGCTGTTTTTT. Translated, it gives CASRRSGDRAGELFF.

V is TRBV19 and J is TRBJ2-7, with D unresolved. The CDR3 is 14 residues long. Germline CDR1 is LNHDA and CDR2 is SQIVND (reference sequence). V lost 5 bases to trimming and J lost 0 bases, with 11 bases between them. This CDR3 reads CASSPDTSSYEQYF. CDR3 nucleotide sequence: TGTGCCAGTAGTCCAGACACGAGCTCCTACGAGCAGTACTTC.

The chain joins TRBV5-6 to TRBJ2-2; weak D call: TRBD1 (6 bases). The CDR3 spans 13 residues. Trimming stripped 0 bases from V and 6 bases from J, with 6 bases between. CDR1 is SGHDT, CDR2 YYEEEE, per germline. CDR3 DNA sequence: TGTGCCAGCAGCTTGGGGGGGCCCGGGGAGCTGTTTTTT. Residues: CASSLGGPGELFF.